The 19 T cell receptor beta chains in this list originate from one sample, sequenced in a study of cytomegalovirus exposure and HLA in healthy donors. The PCR made use of 60 Vbeta and 13 Jbeta primers. Produced via immunoSEQ multiplex PCR; TCRdb's table is partial and in-frame only. The data contain approximately 200,000 clones, 60% to 85% of them singletons. The specimen sequenced was PBMCs. The receptor source for this set is a middle-aged man in good health and CMV-seronegative.

The chain uses TRBV5-1 and TRBJ2-1, with 8 bases lining up with TRBD2. CDR1 and CDR2 from the germline V gene are SGHRS and YFSETQ. This CDR3 comprises 17 residues. The J segment lost 1 base and the V segment lost 3 bases, leaving 9 bases of the junction unmatched. The CDR3 nucleotides read TGCGCCAGCAGCTCGGGACTAGTCCGAAGTTCCTACAATGAGCAGTTCTTC. It encodes CASSSGLVRSSYNEQFF.

The CDR3 sequence: CAIKGGEGYEQYF. For the CDR3, the DNA is TGTGCCATCAAAGGGGGGGAGGGGTACGAGCAGTACTTC. The V and J genes are TRBV10-3 and TRBJ2-7; D perhaps matches TRBD2 (7 bases). CDR1 and CDR2 (germline): ENHRY, SYGVKD. V lost 7 bases and J 4 bases, leaving 14 bases between the germline ends. This CDR3 region has 13 residues.

The CDR3 DNA follows: TGTGCCAGCAGCTTAGATCCCCAATCACCCCTCCACTTT. Protein: CASSLDPQSPLHF. V is TRBV11-2 and J is TRBJ1-6, with D unresolved. Trimming left V 0 bases short and J 10 bases short, with 7 bases between. The V gene's germline CDR1 is SGHAT and CDR2 FQNNGV. The CDR3 runs to 13 residues.

The chain has TRBV6-1 and TRBJ1-2, with 10 positions matching TRBD1. Germline loops: CDR1 MNHNS, CDR2 SASEGT. This CDR3 comprises 13 residues. J was trimmed by 8 bases and V by 5 bases; bases with no gene match: 5. This CDR3 reads CASSPGTGVGYTF. DNA for the CDR3: TGTGCCAGCAGTCCCGGGACAGGGGTCGGCTACACCTTC.

V gene TRBV2 combines with J gene TRBJ1-1; D unclear. The CDR3 contains 13 residues. Between the trimmed V and J ends, which lost 4 bases and 1 base, there was a span of 7 bases. The V gene's germline CDR1 is SNHLY and CDR2 FYNNEI. The CDR3 DNA reads TGTGCCAGCAGTGTAACAGAGAACACTGAAGCTTTCTTT. Its translation is CASSVTENTEAFF.

This clone has at least ten counts. The CDR3: CASSSGQPETQYF. In nucleotides, the CDR3 is TGTGCCAGCAGCTCGGGACAGCCAGAGACCCAGTACTTC. This rearrangement joins TRBV7-2 to TRBJ2-5, with 7 bases matching TRBD1. This CDR3 is 13 amino acids long. CDR1 and CDR2 from the germline V gene are SGHTA and FQGNSA. V shed 4 bases, J shed 4 bases, and the junction held 3 bases outside the gene matches.

V is TRBV4-1 and J is TRBJ1-2; D might be TRBD1 (6 bases). The CDR3 totals 14 residues. The germline V and J ends were trimmed by 5 bases and 2 bases, with 12 bases remaining between them. Germline assignment: CDR1 MGHRA and CDR2 YSYEKL. The CDR3 region is CASSKGTPNYGYTF. DNA of the CDR3: TGCGCCAGCAGCAAGGGGACACCGAACTATGGCTACACCTTC.

Written as DNA, the CDR3 is TGTGCCAGCCGAAGAAGCGAGCAGTTCTTC. Its protein product is CASRRSEQFF. The genes are TRBV6-1 and TRBJ2-1, with D hard to call. The V end was cut by 8 bases, the J end by 10 bases, with 9 bases between. Germline-derived CDR1 and CDR2 are MNHNS and SASEGT. This CDR3 comprises 10 residues.

The genes are TRBV5-1 and TRBJ1-4; a possible D gene is TRBD1 (5 bases). Trimming removed 6 bases from V and 7 bases from J, with 16 bases in between. This CDR3 has 14 residues. Germline-derived CDR1 and CDR2 are SGHRS and YFSETQ. CDR3 protein: CASNIGDPSEKLFF. The CDR3, as DNA: TGCGCCAGCAATATAGGGGATCCTAGTGAAAAACTGTTTTTT.

This clone was seen only once. The genes are TRBV5-1 and TRBJ1-6, with 10 bases lining up with TRBD1. The V gene end was trimmed by 4 bases and the J gene end by 0 bases; junction bases not matched to a gene: 7. Germline CDR1 reads SGHRS; CDR2 reads YFSETQ. This CDR3 region has 18 residues. As DNA, the CDR3 is TGCGCCAGCAGCCCTAGGACAGGGGGATACTCCTATAATTCACCCCTCCACTTT. This codes for CASSPRTGGYSYNSPLHF.

This chain joins TRBV27 and TRBJ1-1; 7 bases line up with TRBD1. After removal of 5 bases from V and 0 bases from J, the junction contained 6 bases not matched to a gene. CDR3 size: 15 residues. Germline CDR1 and CDR2: MNHEY and SMNVEV (reference sequence). The CDR3 nucleotides read TGTGCCAGCAGTGAGACCGGGACAGTGAACACTGAAGCTTTCTTT. Its protein is CASSETGTVNTEAFF.

V and J are TRBV7-3 and TRBJ2-7; weak D call: TRBD2 (6 bases). CDR3 length: 15 residues. Germline values: CDR1 SGHTA, CDR2 FQGTGA. Deletions cut 2 bases from V and 3 bases from J, with 14 bases between. The chain's CDR3 is CASSLGASEYYEQYF. In DNA form, the CDR3 reads TGTGCCAGCAGCTTAGGAGCTAGCGAATACTACGAGCAGTACTTC.

The V and J genes are TRBV10-3 and TRBJ2-7, with TRBD1 as a possible D gene (7 bases). Germline V CDR1 and CDR2: ENHRY, SYGVKD. This CDR3 is 14 amino acids long. Trimming removed 4 bases at V and 6 bases at J, with 16 bases between. CDR3 nucleotides: TGTGCCATCAGTGGACAGGGAGGACGGGGCGAGCAGTACTTC. It specifies CAISGQGGRGEQYF.

This clone was counted between two and nine times. The rearrangement uses TRBV7-9 and TRBJ1-5; D is unclear. Trimming removed 5 bases from V and 11 bases from J, with 10 bases in between. Germline V lookup: CDR1 SEHNR, CDR2 FQNEAQ (reference sequence). This CDR3 is 11 amino acids long. For the CDR3, the DNA is TGTGCCAGCAGCCCTGGTGGAGCCCAGCATTTT. Protein product: CASSPGGAQHF.

The chain links TRBV6-6 to TRBJ1-1, with TRBD1 matching over 7 bases. The length of the CDR3 is 14 residues. The trim removed 8 bases at V and 1 base at J, leaving 7 bases unmatched. Germline values: CDR1 MNHNY, CDR2 SVGAGI (reference sequence). The CDR3 DNA reads TGTGCCAGCCTGACCAGGGGGAAGAACACTGAAGCTTTCTTT. Translating it yields CASLTRGKNTEAFF.

This chain uses TRBV7-8 with TRBJ2-7, with TRBD2 as a possible D gene (5 bases). The CDR3 loop spans 14 amino acids. Germline V gives CDR1 SGHVS, CDR2 FQNEAQ. Trimming took 5 bases from V and 0 from J, leaving 11 bases between them. In nucleotides, the CDR3 is TGTGCCAGCAGCCCCCTTGGGAGCTCCTACGAGCAGTACTTC. This translates into CASSPLGSSYEQYF.

The V and J genes are TRBV5-6 and TRBJ2-6, with D unclear. V was shortened by 4 bases and J by 4 bases, with 6 bases between the two germline ends. CDR1 is SGHDT, CDR2 YYEEEE, per germline. The CDR3 has 13 amino acids. CDR3 nucleotides: TGTGCCAGCAGCCAGACAGGGGCCAACGTCCTGACTTTC. Protein: CASSQTGANVLTF.

The gene calls are TRBV27 and TRBJ1-2, with unresolved D. The V and J ends lost 5 bases and 8 bases respectively, with 15 bases between them. Germline V gene sequence: CDR1 MNHEY, CDR2 SMNVEV (reference sequence). This CDR3 has 13 amino acids. As DNA, the CDR3 is TGTGCCAGCAGTGACTCTGAGGGTGGGGGCTACACCTTC. Translation: CASSDSEGGGYTF.

J is TRBJ2-2 and V is TRBV5-1; tentative D call: TRBD1 (6 bases). V lost 0 bases and J lost 5, with 14 bases in between. Germline loops: CDR1 SGHRS, CDR2 YFSETQ. The CDR3 has 16 residues. The CDR3 DNA is TGCGCCAGCAGCTTGGGGGACACCCGCGGGACCGGGGAGCTGTTTTTT. Protein sequence: CASSLGDTRGTGELFF.